A single sample is the source of the 15 T cell receptor beta chains below, sequenced in a study of T cells in Graves' hyperthyroidism and ophthalmopathy. RNA transcripts provided the source from which TCR beta CDR3 regions were amplified. TCR CDR3 underwent first-round RT-PCR with the HTBI primer set. A single record per CDR3 protein comes from TCRdb applying MiXCR to the multiplex PCR reads. The sample records under 650,000 distinct CDR3 sequences, around 15% being singletons. The sample taken for sequencing was blood. These receptors were collected from a woman aged 25 to 39 with Graves' hyperthyroidism.

The J gene is TRBJ2-7, the V gene TRBV9; no clear D. V was pared by 0 bases and J by 3 bases, with 7 bases between. The CDR3 totals 13 residues. CDR1 SGDLS and CDR2 YYNGEE come from the germline V gene. The CDR3 loop is CASSVEADYEQYF. CDR3 DNA: TGTGCCAGCAGCGTAGAAGCTGACTACGAGCAGTACTTC.

This chain connects TRBV7-2 to TRBJ2-1, with TRBD2 matching 9 bases. This CDR3 spans 15 amino acids. Germline CDR1 reads SGHTA; CDR2 reads FQGNSA. V was pared by 1 base and J by 9 bases, with 7 bases of the junction left unmatched. CDR3 sequence reads: CASSLGSSGMGEQFF. In nucleotides, the CDR3 is TGTGCCAGCAGCTTAGGGTCTAGCGGGATGGGTGAGCAGTTCTTC.

With respect to this clonotype: A read error may produce the germline difference seen at one junction end. The chain combines TRBV12-3 or TRBV12-4 with TRBJ1-3; unclear D gene. The CDR3 consists of 16 residues. This CDR3 reads CASSLYWESTGNTVYF. DNA of the CDR3: TGTGCCAGCAGTTTATACTGGGAATCTACTGGAAACACCGTATATTTT.

V and J are TRBV5-4 and TRBJ2-3, with a weak D call TRBD2 (7 bases). The CDR3 sequence is 16 residues long. Germline CDR1 SGHNT, CDR2 YYREEE (reference sequence). Trimming cost V 2 bases and J 6 bases, with 19 bases left between them. In nucleotides, the CDR3 is TGTGCCAGCAGCTTTAGGACTGCGGGGGCCTTGGATACGCAGTATTTT. Translated, it gives CASSFRTAGALDTQYF.

This clonotype was picked up a small number of times. The J gene is TRBJ2-3, the V gene TRBV30; 9 bases line up with TRBD2. CDR1 GTSNPN and CDR2 SVGIG come from the germline V gene (reference sequence). V lost 8 bases, J lost 4 bases, and 10 bases stayed unmatched. This CDR3 region has 14 residues. CDR3 amino acids: CARTFSGSADTQYF. CDR3 bases: TGTGCCCGGACGTTTAGCGGGAGCGCAGATACGCAGTATTTT.

Of note for this clonotype: The junction shows a germline mismatch at one end, possibly a read error. CDR3 DNA sequence: TGCGCGAGCAGGCTAACTAGCGTAGTCCCCAACTACGAGCAGTACTTC. Amino acids: CASRLTSVVPNYEQYF. J is TRBJ2-7 and V is TRBV5-1; 7 nucleotides line up with TRBD2. From germline, CDR1 is SGHRS and CDR2 YFSETQ. The CDR3 totals 16 residues.

This clonotype came up many times. The J gene is TRBJ2-5, the V gene TRBV28; the D gene could be TRBD1 or TRBD2 (6 bases each). The ends were cut back, 4 bases at V and 5 bases at J, with 20 bases in the middle. The CDR3 extends over 16 amino acids. Germline values: CDR1 MDHEN, CDR2 SYDVKM. The CDR3 protein is CASSSLPRGPGETQYF. CDR3 sequence (DNA): TGTGCCAGCAGTTCCCTCCCTCGGGGGCCGGGGGAGACCCAGTACTTC.

This clonotype was seen a few times. J is TRBJ1-2 and V is TRBV6-2 or TRBV6-3; D remains unclear. The CDR3 covers 13 residues. Germline CDR1 reads MNHEY; CDR2 reads SVGEGT. V lost 7 bases, J lost 0 bases, and 9 bases lay in between. The CDR3 bases are TGTGCCAGCACGCTTTCAGCTAACTATGGCTACACCTTC. Protein product: CASTLSANYGYTF.

This clonotype was seen more than once but under ten times. The chain couples TRBV30 to TRBJ2-2; a possible D gene is TRBD2 (6 bases). The CDR3 loop spans 15 amino acids. Trimming took off 2 bases at V and 5 bases at J, with 15 bases between the two ends. The V gene's germline CDR1 is GTSNPN and CDR2 SVGIG (reference sequence). CDR3 region: CAWSIGRFITGELFF. The CDR3, as DNA: TGTGCCTGGAGTATAGGGAGGTTTATTACCGGGGAGCTGTTTTTT.

The genes are TRBV20-1 and TRBJ1-6; a possible D gene is TRBD1 (5 bases). Germline V gene data show CDR1 as DFQATT and CDR2 as SNEGSKA (reference sequence). V lost 6 bases, J lost 6 bases, and 9 bases lay in between. The CDR3 runs 12 residues. CDR3 DNA sequence: TGCAGTGCCCCAGGGAGTAATTCACCCCTCCACTTT. Protein product: CSAPGSNSPLHF.

This clonotype was observed many times. This chain links TRBV5-5 with TRBJ2-7; TRBD1 matches 7 bases. Germline CDR1 and CDR2: SGHKS and YYEKEE (reference sequence). V dropped 5 bases and J dropped 2; count of bases not matched to a gene: 7. The CDR3 is made up of 14 amino acids. The CDR3 protein is CASRPGTATYEQYF. The DNA for the CDR3 is TGTGCCAGCAGACCCGGGACAGCGACCTACGAGCAGTACTTC. Looking up the rest from reference TRBV5-5 and TRBJ2-7 gives the full variable domain: DAGVTQSPTHLIKTRGQQVTLRCSPISGHKSVSWYQQVLGQGPQFIFQYYEKEERGRGNFPDRFSARQFPNYSSELNVNALLLGDSALYLCASRPGTATYEQYFGPGTRLTVT.

This clonotype appeared a few times. The chain employs TRBV4-3 and TRBJ2-7; no clear D gene. The CDR3 is 15 residues long. Germline V gives CDR1 LGHNA, CDR2 YSLEER. Trimming took off 1 base at V and 1 base at J, with 11 bases between the two ends. CDR3 sequence reads: CASSQVRGLSYEQYF. In DNA, the CDR3 is TGCGCCAGCAGCCAAGTTCGTGGTCTATCCTACGAGCAGTACTTC.

This clonotype appeared many times. The rearrangement uses TRBV9 and TRBJ2-1; 10 bases are a match to TRBD2. This CDR3 comprises 14 residues. Trimming took 3 bases from V and 8 from J; bases not matched to a gene: 5. Germline lookup yields CDR1 SGDLS and CDR2 YYNGEE. CDR3 DNA sequence: TGTGCCAGCAGCGACCTAGCGGGAGCCCATGAGCAGTTCTTC. Translated: CASSDLAGAHEQFF.

Turning to this clonotype: At one end, the junction sequence differs from germline, possibly due to a read error. J is TRBJ2-5 and V is TRBV7-2, with D hard to call. This CDR3 comprises 13 residues. In germline, CDR1 is SGHTA, CDR2 FQGNSA. Written as DNA, the CDR3 is TGTGCCGGCAGTTTTCAGTCCGTCAGGACCCAGTACTTC. Translated: CAGSFQSVRTQYF.

The chain combines TRBV27 with TRBJ1-6; D gene unclear. This CDR3 contains 13 residues. V lost 6 bases and J 4 bases, leaving 7 bases between the germline ends. Per the germline V gene, CDR1 is MNHEY and CDR2 is SMNVEV (reference sequence). This chain's CDR3 is CASRFQYNSPLHF. The CDR3 nucleotides are TGTGCCAGCAGGTTTCAGTATAATTCACCCCTCCACTTT.